These 21 T cell receptor beta chains originate from one sample sequenced in a study of early T cells in non-severe SARS-CoV-2 infection. One entry per CDR3 protein results from TCRdb running MiXCR on the 5' RACE reads. The top ten hold about 9.4% of the sample, which has 46,000 or so distinct CDR3 sequences, under 15% seen once. Sequences were obtained from whole blood. All receptors derive from an adult who was a healthcare worker with PCR-confirmed SARS-CoV-2 infection or an uninfected control (not recorded which).

V gene TRBV12-3 or TRBV12-4 combines with J gene TRBJ2-1; maybe TRBD2 (5 bases). The length of the CDR3 is 15 residues. The ends were cut back, 6 bases at V and 7 bases at J, with 19 bases in the middle. As DNA, the CDR3 is TGTGCCAGCAGCCAGAGGGCCAGTTATAGAAATGAGCAGTTCTTC. It encodes CASSQRASYRNEQFF.

This clonotype was recorded many times. The CDR3 nucleotides are TGTGCCAGCAGCTCCAACGGGGGGGCTAGCGGGAGTCATAATGAGCAGTTCTTC. Residues: CASSSNGGASGSHNEQFF. V and J are TRBV7-3 and TRBJ2-1; 10 bases match TRBD2. Germline values: CDR1 SGHTA, CDR2 FQGTGA. The CDR3 covers 18 residues. V shed 4 bases, J shed 7 bases, and the junction held 16 bases outside the gene matches.

This clonotype was observed at least ten times. The chain recombines TRBV7-2 with TRBJ1-5; D is ambiguous. The CDR3 is 11 residues long. Germline lookup yields CDR1 SGHTA and CDR2 FQGNSA. V lost 7 bases to trimming and J lost 6 bases, with 7 bases between them. The CDR3 DNA sequence: TGTGCCAGCAAAGGGAGTCAGCCCCAGCATTTT. Amino acids: CASKGSQPQHF. Using reference TRBV7-2 and TRBJ1-5 for the parts outside the CDR3, the full variable domain is GAGVSQSPSNKVTEKGKDVELRCDPISGHTALYWYRQSLGQGLEFLIYFQGNSAPDKSGLPSDRFSAERTGGSVSTLTIQRTQQEDSAVYLCASKGSQPQHFGDGTRLSIL.

J is TRBJ2-5 and V is TRBV19, with D perhaps given as TRBD1 or TRBD2 (5 bases each). Germline V gene lookup returns CDR1 LNHDA and CDR2 SQIVND (reference sequence). The CDR3 runs to 12 residues. V was pared by 6 bases and J by 5 bases, with 10 bases between. The CDR3: CASRGTRETQYF. CDR3 nucleotide sequence: TGTGCCAGTAGGGGGACGCGGGAGACCCAGTACTTC.

This clonotype was detected only a few times. The chain has TRBV20-1 and TRBJ1-2; maybe TRBD1 (6 bases). Germline V lookup: CDR1 DFQATT, CDR2 SNEGSKA (reference sequence). V lost 3 bases, J lost 6 bases, and 17 bases lay in between. This CDR3 spans 14 amino acids. CDR3: CSASNREVVDGYTF. CDR3 in DNA: TGCAGTGCTAGCAACAGGGAGGTGGTTGATGGCTACACCTTC.

The chain carries TRBV18 and TRBJ1-1; 12 nucleotides match TRBD1. The CDR3 covers 14 residues. The J segment lost 11 bases and the V segment lost 0 bases, leaving 4 bases of the junction unmatched. Germline V lookup: CDR1 KGHSH, CDR2 LQKENI. CDR3 amino acids: CASSPPGQGAWAFF. For the CDR3, the DNA is TGTGCCAGCTCACCACCGGGACAGGGGGCTTGGGCTTTCTTT.

This clonotype was seen a few times. The V call is TRBV28, the J call TRBJ1-6; 9 nucleotides align to TRBD1. The CDR3 is 14 residues long. CDR1 is MDHEN and CDR2 is SYDVKM in the germline V gene. V was pared by 5 bases and J by 11 bases, with 7 bases of the junction left unmatched. The CDR3 DNA sequence: TGTGCCAGCAGTGCCGGACAGGGGTTTACACCCCTCCACTTT. Amino acid sequence: CASSAGQGFTPLHF.

In its sample, this clonotype was seen many times. V gene TRBV18 combines with J gene TRBJ2-4; a weak D match, TRBD1 (5 bases). V was shortened by 0 bases and J by 8 bases, with 17 bases between the two germline ends. This CDR3 region has 16 residues. CDR1 and CDR2 from the germline V gene are KGHSH and LQKENI. CDR3 sequence reads: CASSPPRQGRSDIQYF. CDR3 in DNA: TGTGCCAGCTCACCACCCCGGCAGGGCAGGTCGGACATTCAGTACTTC.

The chain couples TRBV7-2 to TRBJ1-2; 10 positions agree with TRBD1. Germline trimming cut 4 bases from V and 6 bases from J; bases unmatched to any gene: 5. Germline loops: CDR1 SGHTA, CDR2 FQGNSA. The CDR3 has 14 residues. CDR3: CASSSDRGINGYTF. The DNA for the CDR3 is TGTGCCAGCAGCTCGGACAGGGGGATTAATGGCTACACCTTC.

This clonotype was seen more than once but under ten times. This chain connects TRBV5-5 to TRBJ1-5; D ambiguous. The V and J ends lost 4 bases and 7 bases respectively, with 12 bases between them. The CDR3 covers 13 residues. The V gene's germline CDR1 is SGHKS and CDR2 YYEKEE (reference sequence). CDR3 region: CASSEDSVQPQHF. The CDR3 nucleotides read TGTGCCAGCAGCGAAGACTCGGTCCAGCCCCAGCATTTT.

This clonotype occurred many times. V and J are TRBV20-1 and TRBJ1-1; 7 nucleotides agree with TRBD1. CDR1 and CDR2 from the germline V gene are DFQATT and SNEGSKA (reference sequence). With 7 bases clipped from V and 0 bases from J, the junction kept 8 bases outside the gene matches. The CDR3 totals 14 residues. CDR3 DNA: TGCAGTGAAGGAAAGGGGGCCTTGAACACTGAAGCTTTCTTT. This translates into CSEGKGALNTEAFF.

This clonotype came up a few times. The chain recombines TRBV29-1 with TRBJ1-4; D unclear. The length of the CDR3 is 12 residues. Trimming pared 4 bases from V and 4 bases from J, leaving 7 bases between. CDR1 is SQVTM, CDR2 ANQGSEA, per germline. The CDR3 loop reads CSVGSYNEKLFF. DNA for the CDR3: TGCAGCGTTGGGTCTTATAATGAAAAACTGTTTTTT.

This chain connects TRBV19 to TRBJ2-7, with D perhaps given as TRBD1 or TRBD2 (5 bases each). The CDR3 extends over 15 amino acids. Germline-derived CDR1 and CDR2 are LNHDA and SQIVND (reference sequence). The germline V and J ends were trimmed by 2 bases and 0 bases, with 11 bases remaining between them. The CDR3 sequence is CASSISPGSSYEQYF. CDR3 DNA sequence: TGTGCCAGTAGTATAAGTCCAGGGAGCTCCTACGAGCAGTACTTC. Filled out from reference TRBV19 and TRBJ2-7, the complete variable domain reads DGGITQSPKYLFRKEGQNVTLSCEQNLNHDAMYWYRQDPGQGLRLIYYSQIVNDFQKGDIAEGYSVSREKKESFPLTVTSAQKNPTAFYLCASSISPGSSYEQYFGPGTRLTVT.

This clonotype came up a few times. This chain links TRBV4-1 with TRBJ2-7; 10 bases fit TRBD1. This CDR3 spans 13 amino acids. Germline CDR1 is MGHRA and CDR2 is YSYEKL. Germline trimming cut 5 bases from V and 5 bases from J; bases unmatched to any gene: 3. CDR3 bases: TGCGCCAGCAGCGGGACAGGGGCGGACGAGCAGTACTTC. This encodes CASSGTGADEQYF.

The CDR3 coding sequence is TGTGCCAGCAGGGAGGGGGGCAGCGGCACAGATACGCAGTATTTT. It is translated as CASREGGSGTDTQYF. This sequence joins TRBV28 and TRBJ2-3; possibly TRBD1 or TRBD2 for D (6 bases each). Looked up from germline, CDR1 is MDHEN and CDR2 is SYDVKM. The V end lost 6 bases, the J end lost 1 base, and 14 bases lay between the germline ends. The CDR3 totals 15 residues. Together with reference TRBV28 and TRBJ2-3, the CDR3 gives the full variable domain: DVKVTQSSRYLVKRTGEKVFLECVQDMDHENMFWYRQDPGLGLRLIYFSYDVKMKEKGDIPEGYSVSREKKERFSLILESASTNQTSMYLCASREGGSGTDTQYFGPGTRLTVL.

V is TRBV7-8 and J is TRBJ1-3; 9 bases match TRBD1. Germline V gene sequence: CDR1 SGHVS, CDR2 FQNEAQ. Trimming removed 5 bases from V and 0 bases from J; junction bases left unmatched: 8. The CDR3 covers 17 residues. DNA for the CDR3: TGTGCCAGCAGCCCAGGGACAGGGACTTTCTCTGGAAACACCATATATTTT. Protein sequence: CASSPGTGTFSGNTIYF.

At least ten counts were recorded for this clonotype. The J gene is TRBJ1-5, the V gene TRBV29-1, with unresolved D. The CDR3 totals 13 residues. V was cut by 6 bases and J by 3 bases, with 12 bases left in between. Per the germline V gene, CDR1 is SQVTM and CDR2 is ANQGSEA. The CDR3 DNA reads as TGCAGCGTCATCCTTGACAACAATCAGCCCCAGCATTTT. It encodes CSVILDNNQPQHF.

This clonotype was recorded a few times. V and J are TRBV6-1 and TRBJ2-7; perhaps TRBD1 as D (6 bases). V gave up 0 bases and J gave up 5 bases, with 14 bases separating them. The CDR3 runs 15 residues. The germline gives CDR1 MNHNS, CDR2 SASEGT. The DNA for the CDR3 is TGTGCCAGCAGTGAAGCGTTCCTTACAGGGCACGAGCAGTACTTC. Protein: CASSEAFLTGHEQYF.

This clonotype was recorded once. CDR3 protein: CSATPGLAGETQYF. CDR3 DNA sequence: TGCAGTGCTACCCCGGGACTAGCTGGGGAGACCCAGTACTTC. The chain combines TRBV20-1 with TRBJ2-5; 9 positions match TRBD2. V lost 4 bases, J lost 5 bases, and 8 bases stayed unmatched. The CDR3 contains 14 residues. CDR1 and CDR2 (germline): DFQATT, SNEGSKA (reference sequence).

This clonotype has ten or more counts. The V and J genes are TRBV28 and TRBJ2-2; D is possibly TRBD1 (6 bases). Per germline, CDR1 MDHEN and CDR2 SYDVKM. CDR3 length equals 17 residues. V shed 8 bases and J shed 1 base, with 20 bases lying between them. The DNA of the CDR3 is TGTGCCAGCTTGCGTACTTCGGACAGCCTGAACACCGGGGAGCTGTTTTTT. This translates into CASLRTSDSLNTGELFF.

The chain joins TRBV7-9 to TRBJ1-3; D gene ambiguous. V was shortened by 5 bases and J by 2 bases, with 4 bases between the two germline ends. The CDR3 spans 12 residues. From germline, CDR1 is SEHNR and CDR2 FQNEAQ (reference sequence). The CDR3 DNA sequence: TGTGCCAGCAGCGATACTGGAAACACCATATATTTT. It yields the protein CASSDTGNTIYF.